Listed below are T cell receptor beta chains from one sample, sequenced in a study of CD8 T cells in ankylosing spondylitis. TCRdb processed the 5' RACE reads anew with MiXCR; each CDR3 protein has one entry. This sample yields roughly 180,000 distinct CDR3 sequences, of which around 8.9% are seen a single time; over 12% belongs to the top ten. The sample taken for sequencing was blood, either unsorted or a sorted T cell fraction (not recorded which). The source of these receptors is a female donor with ankylosing spondylitis or in good health (not recorded which). CDR3s include the opening cysteine and the closing phenylalanine or tryptophan. D genes are given only for firm matches. Where a row states a size, it is once, few, many or the class of an expanded clone; other rows omit it.

V,D,size,J,DNA,CDR3
TRBV5-1,-,few,TRBJ2-7,TGCGCCAGCAGCTTGATCTTTAGCTCCTACGAGCAGTACTTC,CASSLIFSSYEQYF
TRBV5-6,-,many,TRBJ1-2,TGTGCCAGCAGCTTGGGTACCACCGAAGGGTTGGGCTACACCTTC,CASSLGTTEGLGYTF
TRBV2,-,many,TRBJ1-2,TGTGCCAGCTCCGAGGGTCTCAGCTATGGCTACACCTTC,CASSEGLSYGYTF
TRBV20-1,-,few,TRBJ2-7,TGCAGTGCTAGAGATGCCAGATCCTACGAGCAGTACTTC,CSARDARSYEQYF
TRBV5-4,TRBD1,-,TRBJ2-7,TGTGCCAGCAGCGGACGGACAGGGGGCCACTCTAGGGTAACTTACGAGCAGTACTTC,CASSGRTGGHSRVTYEQYF
TRBV5-1,-,many,TRBJ2-1,TGCGCCAGCAGCTTCTGGGACAATGAGCAGTTCTTC,CASSFWDNEQFF
TRBV20-1,TRBD1,-,TRBJ2-7,TGCAGTGCTAGCGCGGGGACAGGGGTCTACGAGCAGTACTTC,CSASAGTGVYEQYF
TRBV6-2/TRBV6-3,-,few,TRBJ2-3,TGTGCCAGCAGTTACGGGTTCTCAGGGGCAGATACGCAGTATTTT,CASSYGFSGADTQYF
TRBV4-3,TRBD1,-,TRBJ2-3,TGCGCCAGCAGCCCGACAGGGTACGGCACAGATACGCAGTATTTT,CASSPTGYGTDTQYF
TRBV6-1,-,many,TRBJ2-1,TGTGCCAGCAGAGCAGAGGTACAGGGCCAGAATGAGCAGTTCTTC,CASRAEVQGQNEQFF
TRBV7-9,TRBD2,few,TRBJ2-7,TGTGCCAGCAGCTTTGGCGGGGGTGATTACGAGCAGTACTTC,CASSFGGGDYEQYF
TRBV7-2,-,-,TRBJ2-3,TGTGCCAGCAGCCCCGGGATGACTGCCACAGATACGCAGTATTTT,CASSPGMTATDTQYF
TRBV10-1,-,few,TRBJ2-7,TGCGCCAGCAAAAAGGGCGAGCAGTACTTC,CASKKGEQYF
TRBV20-1,-,many,TRBJ2-5,TGCAGTGCTCACAAAGGATGGCAAGAGACCCAGTACTTC,CSAHKGWQETQYF
TRBV11-2,TRBD2,-,TRBJ2-3,TGTGCCAGCAGCTTAGCCGGAGCTAGCGGGATCCTAGATACGCAGTATTTT,CASSLAGASGILDTQYF
TRBV29-1,-,-,TRBJ1-2,TGCAGCGTTGAAGATGTCAGGGGCCCGGATGGCTACACCTTC,CSVEDVRGPDGYTF
TRBV24-1,TRBD1,many,TRBJ2-7,TGTGCCACCAGTGAACCGGGACAGGGGAACGAGCAGTACTTC,CATSEPGQGNEQYF
TRBV29-1,-,many,TRBJ2-5,TGCAGCGTCCCTCTATACCCCTCAGGGGAGACCCAGTACTTC,CSVPLYPSGETQYF
TRBV30,TRBD2,many,TRBJ2-1,TGTGCCTGGAGTGTAGGGACTAGTCGAATCGGTGAGCAGTTCTTC,CAWSVGTSRIGEQFF
TRBV14,-,-,TRBJ2-1,TGTGCCAGCAGCCCCAGGCGCAGCGGTGCCTGCAATGAGCAGTTCTTC,CASSPRRSGACNEQFF
TRBV6-5,-,many,TRBJ1-1,TGTGCCAGCAGTTACCGGGGATCGGACAACCCCTCTGGCGCTGAAGCTTTCTTT,CASSYRGSDNPSGAEAFF
TRBV13,TRBD1,-,TRBJ2-5,TGTGCCAGCAGCACAATGATGGGGCAGGGGGCGCAAGAGACCCAGTACTTC,CASSTMMGQGAQETQYF
TRBV6-1,-,few,TRBJ2-1,TGTGCCAGCAGTCGCTACCCCACTAGCACGAATGAGCAGTTCTTC,CASSRYPTSTNEQFF
TRBV15,-,few,TRBJ1-3,TGTGCCACCAGCACTGCAGATGGAAACACCATATATTTT,CATSTADGNTIYF
TRBV3-1,-,few,TRBJ2-7,TGTGCCAGCAGCCACCCCGGGGACGAGCAGTACTTC,CASSHPGDEQYF
TRBV6-2/TRBV6-3,-,few,TRBJ2-2,TGTGCCAGCAGTTTTCTGGGTATCGGCGGGGAGCTGTTTTTT,CASSFLGIGGELFF
TRBV9,-,few,TRBJ2-5,TGTGCCAGCAGCGTAGGAGATTCCGAGACCCAGTACTTC,CASSVGDSETQYF
TRBV28,-,-,TRBJ2-7,TGTGCCACCAGTGAGAGCTACGAGCAGTACTTC,CATSESYEQYF
TRBV4-1,-,-,TRBJ2-7,TGCGCCAGCAGCCAAGTCCCACTAGATGGCGGCGAGCAGTACTTC,CASSQVPLDGGEQYF
TRBV7-9,-,-,TRBJ2-2,TGTGCCAGCAGCCCCAATGAGGGACTGACCGGGGAGCTGTTTTTT,CASSPNEGLTGELFF
TRBV5-1,TRBD1,-,TRBJ2-7,TGCGCCAGCAGCTTGGGTCCGGGACAGGGACCCTCCTACGAGCAGTACTTC,CASSLGPGQGPSYEQYF
TRBV4-3,TRBD2,few,TRBJ2-2,TGCGCCAGCAGCCAACGACACCTAGCGGGAGTCCCCCCCTCGACCGGGGAGCTGTTTTTT,CASSQRHLAGVPPSTGELFF
TRBV20-1,-,many,TRBJ2-3,TGCAGTGCTAGAGAAGGCGCGACGGCTGGGGATACGCAGTATTTT,CSAREGATAGDTQYF
TRBV12-3/TRBV12-4,-,many,TRBJ2-7,TGTGCCAGCAGCCCAGGAGGGGGGGTATACGAGCAGTACTTC,CASSPGGGVYEQYF
TRBV27,TRBD2,few,TRBJ2-7,TGTGCCAGCAACCCGGGGGGGTCCTCAACGGGACACGCCCTCGAGCAGTACTTC,CASNPGGSSTGHALEQYF
TRBV12-3/TRBV12-4,-,many,TRBJ2-1,TGTGCCAGCAGTCCCGCCAGCTCCTACAATGAGCAGTTCTTC,CASSPASSYNEQFF
TRBV28,-,many,TRBJ2-4,TGTGCCAGCAGTTTATGGGCGGGAGAGGGGGGCATTCAGTACTTC,CASSLWAGEGGIQYF
TRBV5-6,TRBD1,many,TRBJ2-1,TGTGCCAGCAGCTTGGATGAGGACAGGTCATACAATGAGCAGTTCTTC,CASSLDEDRSYNEQFF
TRBV5-5,-,medium-sized,TRBJ1-5,TGTGCCAGCAGCTTGGGTGACAGGTTAAGGAGCAATCAGCCCCAGCATTTT,CASSLGDRLRSNQPQHF
TRBV28,-,-,TRBJ2-7,TGTGCCAGCAGTCCACCTACGGACTACGAGCAGTACTTC,CASSPPTDYEQYF
TRBV28,TRBD1,-,TRBJ1-1,TGTGCCAGCAAGGACAGGGGTTTGAACACTGAAGCTTTCTTT,CASKDRGLNTEAFF
TRBV12-3/TRBV12-4,-,-,TRBJ1-2,TGTGCCAGCAGTTTATCTGGGGTAGATGGCTACACCTTC,CASSLSGVDGYTF